The 25 T cell receptor beta chains given below trace back to one sample, sequenced in a study of T cell responses to AZD1222 COVID-19 vaccine. The repertoire was sequenced with immunoSEQ multiplex PCR; TCRdb's copy has only in-frame clones and lacks some. The sample has roughly 160,000 clones, about nine tenths seen once. The material sequenced was peripheral blood, taken on day 0 of AZD1222 vaccination. The receptors derive from an adult in good health.

The chain uses TRBV5-6 and TRBJ1-1; D not certain. The CDR3 extends over 13 amino acids. With 3 bases removed from V and 0 bases from J, the gap between germline ends came to 6 bases. Germline V lookup: CDR1 SGHDT, CDR2 YYEEEE. This CDR3 reads CASSSSLNTEAFF. As DNA, the CDR3 is TGTGCCAGCAGCTCCAGTTTGAACACTGAAGCTTTCTTT.

A remark on this clone: In the same sample, other DNA sequences code for this CDR3. V gene TRBV28 combines with J gene TRBJ1-2; 8 nucleotides agree with TRBD1. The CDR3 has 11 residues. With 8 bases clipped from V and 8 bases from J, the junction kept 4 bases outside the gene matches. Germline CDR1 and CDR2: MDHEN and SYDVKM. The CDR3 DNA is TGTGCCAGCTCCCACAGGGGGGGCTACACCTTC. Translated: CASSHRGGYTF.

The CDR3 DNA follows: TGCGCCAGCAGCGTCTACTACTCCTACGAGCAGTACTTC. Translation: CASSVYYSYEQYF. The chain has TRBV5-1 and TRBJ2-7; D not resolved. V was clipped by 4 bases and J by 0 bases, with 8 bases between them. The CDR3 consists of 13 residues. CDR1 and CDR2 (germline): SGHRS, YFSETQ.

V and J are TRBV9 and TRBJ1-1, with unresolved D. Looked up from germline, CDR1 is SGDLS and CDR2 is YYNGEE. This CDR3 is built from 14 residues. V was pared by 1 base and J by 0 bases, with 7 bases between. The chain's CDR3 is CASSVNPMNTEAFF. The CDR3 bases are TGTGCCAGCAGCGTAAATCCAATGAACACTGAAGCTTTCTTT. Combining the CDR3 with reference TRBV9 and TRBJ1-1 gives the whole variable domain DSGVTQTPKHLITATGQRVTLRCSPRSGDLSVYWYQQSLDQGLQFLIQYYNGEERAKGNILERFSAQQFPDLHSELNLSSLELGDSALYFCASSVNPMNTEAFFGQGTRLTVV.

V usage is TRBV28 and J usage is TRBJ2-7; 9 bases are a match to TRBD1. CDR1 and CDR2 (germline): MDHEN, SYDVKM. The CDR3 runs 19 residues. V was clipped by 4 bases and J by 3 bases; unmatched bases: 19. The CDR3 region has the DNA TGTGCCAGCAGTTCATTGAGTTGGGGACAGGGCCCCCGCGGCTACGAGCAGTACTTC. It encodes CASSSLSWGQGPRGYEQYF.

The V and J genes are TRBV28 and TRBJ1-5, with 7 bases identical to TRBD1. The CDR3 totals 17 residues. From germline, CDR1 is MDHEN and CDR2 SYDVKM. Trimming cost V 2 bases and J 3 bases; bases outside gene matches: 10. The CDR3 here is CASSLVTGDFHNQPQHF. In DNA form, the CDR3 reads TGTGCCAGCAGTTTAGTTACAGGGGATTTTCACAATCAGCCCCAGCATTTT. Full variable domain (remainder filled in from reference TRBV28 and TRBJ1-5): DVKVTQSSRYLVKRTGEKVFLECVQDMDHENMFWYRQDPGLGLRLIYFSYDVKMKEKGDIPEGYSVSREKKERFSLILESASTNQTSMYLCASSLVTGDFHNQPQHFGDGTRLSIL.

The chain combines TRBV13 with TRBJ2-2, with 7 bases aligning to TRBD1. The CDR3 extends over 15 amino acids. Per the germline V gene, CDR1 is PRHDT and CDR2 is FYEKMQ (reference sequence). V gave up 3 bases and J gave up 6 bases; unmatched junction bases: 7. CDR3 in amino acids: CASSFRQGLAGELFF. In nucleotides, the CDR3 is TGTGCCAGCAGCTTCAGACAGGGATTGGCCGGGGAGCTGTTTTTT.

In this sample, this clone turned up a few times. This sequence joins TRBV11-2 and TRBJ2-2; 9 nucleotides line up with TRBD1. Germline V CDR1 and CDR2: SGHAT, FQNNGV. J was trimmed by 6 bases and V by 1 base; bases with no gene match: 6. The CDR3 covers 16 residues. The DNA for the CDR3 is TGTGCCAGCAGCTTAGGGCGGGGACAGGGATCCGGGGAGCTGTTTTTT. As protein: CASSLGRGQGSGELFF.

The V and J genes are TRBV19 and TRBJ1-2; D call uncertain. There are 13 residues in the CDR3. The V end was cut by 3 bases, the J end by 7 bases, with 12 bases between. Germline V gene sequence: CDR1 LNHDA, CDR2 SQIVND (reference sequence). The DNA for the CDR3 is TGTGCCAGTAGTATTGGGCTCATCGCTGGCTACACCTTC. Its protein is CASSIGLIAGYTF. The whole variable domain, remainder taken from reference TRBV19 and TRBJ1-2, is DGGITQSPKYLFRKEGQNVTLSCEQNLNHDAMYWYRQDPGQGLRLIYYSQIVNDFQKGDIAEGYSVSREKKESFPLTVTSAQKNPTAFYLCASSIGLIAGYTFGSGTRLTVV.

The chain links TRBV30 to TRBJ1-1; D is perhaps TRBD1 (6 bases). V shed 3 bases and J shed 5 bases, with 13 bases lying between them. Germline values: CDR1 GTSNPN, CDR2 SVGIG (reference sequence). This CDR3 is 13 amino acids long. The CDR3 nucleotides are TGTGCCTGGAGCCTACAGGGATGGACTGAAGCTTTCTTT. Translated: CAWSLQGWTEAFF.

The DNA of the CDR3 is TGTGCCAGCAGCTTAAGACTAGCGGGAGGGCCGAGAGAGACCCAGTACTTC. This encodes CASSLRLAGGPRETQYF. This chain uses TRBV7-9 with TRBJ2-5; TRBD2 matches 14 bases. The CDR3 length is 17 residues. The germline V gene encodes CDR1 SEHNR and CDR2 FQNEAQ (reference sequence). The V gene end was trimmed by 2 bases and the J gene end by 4 bases; junction bases not matched to a gene: 6.

This clone has a single count. V is TRBV28 and J is TRBJ2-1; 12 nucleotides align to TRBD2. This CDR3 has 17 residues. The germline V gene has CDR1 MDHEN and CDR2 SYDVKM. The trim removed 4 bases at V and 2 bases at J, leaving 6 bases unmatched. The CDR3, as DNA: TGTGCCAGCAGTTCCGCCGGACTAGCGGGGACCTACAATGAGCAGTTCTTC. Translated: CASSSAGLAGTYNEQFF.

The V call is TRBV2, the J call TRBJ2-3; 7 bases are shared with TRBD2. The CDR3 sequence is 14 residues long. CDR1 is SNHLY, CDR2 FYNNEI, per germline. V lost 6 bases, J lost 6 bases, and 9 bases stayed unmatched. The CDR3 DNA sequence: TGTGCCAGCAGCCCCGGGGTGGGAGGGGATACGCAGTATTTT. It translates to CASSPGVGGDTQYF.

This chain connects TRBV18 to TRBJ1-6; unclear D gene. V lost 3 bases and J 7 bases, leaving 13 bases between the germline ends. Germline lookup yields CDR1 KGHSH and CDR2 LQKENI. The CDR3 covers 15 residues. The CDR3 DNA reads TGTGCCAGCTCACCTACGGGTGGCCGGAATTCACCCCTCCACTTT. Its protein is CASSPTGGRNSPLHF.

The chain uses TRBV28 and TRBJ2-2; D is unclear. This CDR3 is 15 amino acids long. Germline V gene lookup returns CDR1 MDHEN and CDR2 SYDVKM. V lost 3 bases and J lost 0, with 8 bases in between. The CDR3 reads CASSLGQTNTGELFF. The CDR3 DNA sequence: TGTGCCAGCAGTTTGGGCCAGACGAACACCGGGGAGCTGTTTTTT. Drawing the rest from reference TRBV28 and TRBJ2-2, the complete variable domain is DVKVTQSSRYLVKRTGEKVFLECVQDMDHENMFWYRQDPGLGLRLIYFSYDVKMKEKGDIPEGYSVSREKKERFSLILESASTNQTSMYLCASSLGQTNTGELFFGEGSRLTVL.

This clone was observed a single time. The V call is TRBV3-1 (or the pseudogene TRBV3-2), the J call TRBJ1-5; possibly TRBD1 for D (5 bases). The CDR3 runs 14 residues. Germline V gene sequence: CDR1 LGHDT, CDR2 YNNKEL (reference sequence). V was clipped by 4 bases and J by 1 base, with 8 bases between them. CDR3 sequence (DNA): TGTGCCAGCAGCCTTAAGGGGAGCAATCAGCCCCAGCATTTT. Translation gives CASSLKGSNQPQHF.

This sequence joins TRBV9 and TRBJ1-1, with a tentative D call TRBD1 (5 bases). CDR3 length: 12 amino acids. Trimming took off 1 base at V and 8 bases at J, with 9 bases between the two ends. Germline V gene sequence: CDR1 SGDLS, CDR2 YYNGEE. The CDR3 region has the DNA TGTGCCAGCAGCGTATGGGGCGGAGAAGCTTTCTTT. It is translated as CASSVWGGEAFF.

V usage is TRBV6-5 and J usage is TRBJ1-1; D not certain. CDR1 is MNHEY, CDR2 SVGAGI, per germline. Trimming took 4 bases from V and 4 from J, leaving 13 bases between them. The CDR3 has 14 amino acids. The CDR3 DNA reads TGTGCCAGCAGTTCGCTGGGAGGGTTCACTGAAGCTTTCTTT. Translation gives CASSSLGGFTEAFF.

V is TRBV28 and J is TRBJ1-2, with TRBD1 as a possible D gene (5 bases). Germline V gene lookup returns CDR1 MDHEN and CDR2 SYDVKM. This CDR3 has 13 residues. The V gene lost 6 bases and the J gene lost 5 bases, with 13 bases spanning the gap. The CDR3 here is CASRLTGAYGYTF. The CDR3 bases are TGTGCCAGCAGGCTCACAGGAGCGTATGGCTACACCTTC.

The chain uses TRBV15 and TRBJ2-1, with D maybe TRBD1 (5 bases). CDR1 and CDR2 (germline): LNHNV, YYDKDF (reference sequence). This CDR3 spans 15 amino acids. V lost 0 bases, J lost 4 bases, and 10 bases lay in between. CDR3 bases: TGTGCCACCAGCAGAGACAGGGAACCTTACAATGAGCAGTTCTTC. Encoded protein: CATSRDREPYNEQFF.

In its sample, this clone was seen a few times. The gene calls are TRBV6-4 and TRBJ2-2; 7 nucleotides line up with TRBD1. This CDR3 comprises 15 residues. Germline values: CDR1 MRHNA, CDR2 SNTAGT. V trimming: 6 bases; J trimming: 3 bases; junction bases outside the gene matches: 7. Here the CDR3 DNA reads TGTGCCAGCAGCCAACAGGGGTCGGACACCGGGGAGCTGTTTTTT. This gives the protein CASSQQGSDTGELFF.

This clone was recorded only once. V and J are TRBV28 and TRBJ1-5, with D unresolved. Between the trimmed V and J ends, which lost 8 bases and 5 bases, there was a span of 16 bases. The CDR3 covers 14 residues. CDR1 is MDHEN and CDR2 is SYDVKM in the germline V gene. The CDR3 sequence is CASASSEGYQPQHF. The CDR3 DNA is TGTGCCAGCGCATCTAGCGAGGGCTATCAGCCCCAGCATTTT.

The rearrangement links TRBV10-3 to TRBJ2-2; 8 bases fit TRBD1. J lost 4 bases, V lost 9 bases, and 1 base had no gene match. Germline values: CDR1 ENHRY, CDR2 SYGVKD. The CDR3 has 12 amino acids. The CDR3, as DNA: TGTGCCATAACAGGGGGCACCGGGGAGCTGTTTTTT. This sequence encodes CAITGGTGELFF.

The chain couples TRBV2 to TRBJ1-5, with no clear D. V shed 4 bases and J shed 1 base, with 11 bases lying between them. Germline-derived CDR1 and CDR2 are SNHLY and FYNNEI. The CDR3 loop spans 15 amino acids. Here the CDR3 reads CASSGVLGSNQPQHF. The CDR3, as DNA: TGTGCCAGCAGTGGGGTGTTGGGAAGCAATCAGCCCCAGCATTTT.

The V call is TRBV11-3, the J call TRBJ2-5, with 8 bases lining up with TRBD1. From germline, CDR1 is SGHNT and CDR2 YENEEA. This CDR3 region has 14 residues. Trimming took 4 bases from V and 7 from J; bases not matched to a gene: 8. In DNA, the CDR3 is TGTGCCAGCAGCTCCGACAGGGGCGTAGGGACCCAGTACTTC. Translating gives CASSSDRGVGTQYF.